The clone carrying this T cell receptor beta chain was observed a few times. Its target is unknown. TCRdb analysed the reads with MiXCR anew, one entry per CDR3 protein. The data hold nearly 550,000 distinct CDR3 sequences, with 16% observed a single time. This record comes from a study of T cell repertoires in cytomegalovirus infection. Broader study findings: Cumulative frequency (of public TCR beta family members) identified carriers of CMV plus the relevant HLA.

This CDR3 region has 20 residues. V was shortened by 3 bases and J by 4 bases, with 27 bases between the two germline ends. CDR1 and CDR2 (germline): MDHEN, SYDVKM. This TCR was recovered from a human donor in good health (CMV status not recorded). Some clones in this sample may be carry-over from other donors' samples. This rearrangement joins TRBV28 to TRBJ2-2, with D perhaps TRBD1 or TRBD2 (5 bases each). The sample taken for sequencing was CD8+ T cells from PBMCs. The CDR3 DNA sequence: TGTGCCAGCAGTTTTCTGGGCGGGTGGGGCGCAGGGAAGGTCACCGGGGAGCTGTTTTTT. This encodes CASSFLGGWGAGKVTGELFF. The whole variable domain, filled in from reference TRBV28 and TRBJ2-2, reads DVKVTQSSRYLVKRTGEKVFLECVQDMDHENMFWYRQDPGLGLRLIYFSYDVKMKEKGDIPEGYSVSREKKERFSLILESASTNQTSMYLCASSFLGGWGAGKVTGELFFGEGSRLTVL.